The present TCR beta chain was sequenced within a study of regulatory T cells in long-lasting Graves disease. Broader study findings: Favoring TRBV28, TRBJ1-2 and TRBJ2-5 was a feature seen in persistent disease.

This clonotype was detected a few times. What it binds is unknown. CDR3 regions were amplified by Arm-PCR using iRepertoire HTBI primers to build TCR beta libraries. TCRdb analysed the multiplex PCR reads with MiXCR anew, one entry per CDR3 protein. The sample consists of roughly 360,000 distinct CDR3 sequences, approximately 25% of them appearing once. Stated time point: persistent/refractory GD, antithyroid drugs over 5 years with positive TRAb. After RNA was extracted from PBMCs, the TCR library was made from it. Germline V gene data show CDR1 as MNHNS and CDR2 as SASEGT. The CDR3 totals 13 residues. Trimming took off 7 bases at V and 7 bases at J, with 13 bases between the two ends.

The sample in question was peripheral blood mononuclear cells (PBMCs), obtained when the disease was refractory, from a patient treated with antithyroid drugs. This receptor was identified in a woman aged 40 to 50 with Graves disease. The V gene is TRBV6-1, the J gene TRBJ1-4; the D gene is possibly TRBD1 (6 bases). The CDR3 nucleotides read TGTGCCAGCAATACAGGGTCGCGTGAAAAACTGTTTTTT. It codes for CASNTGSREKLFF.